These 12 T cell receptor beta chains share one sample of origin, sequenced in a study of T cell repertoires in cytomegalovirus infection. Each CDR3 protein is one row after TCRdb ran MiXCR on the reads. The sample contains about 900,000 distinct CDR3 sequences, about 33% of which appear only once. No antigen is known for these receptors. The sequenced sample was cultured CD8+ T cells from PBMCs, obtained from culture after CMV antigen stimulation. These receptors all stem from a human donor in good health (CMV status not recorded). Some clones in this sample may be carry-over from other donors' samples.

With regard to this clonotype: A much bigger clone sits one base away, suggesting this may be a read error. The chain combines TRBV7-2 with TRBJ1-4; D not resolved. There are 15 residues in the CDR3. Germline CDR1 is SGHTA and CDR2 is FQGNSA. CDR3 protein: CANSLYGLFNEKLFF. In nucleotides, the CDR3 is TGTGCCAACAGCCTATACGGGCTCTTTAATGAAAAACTGTTTTTT.

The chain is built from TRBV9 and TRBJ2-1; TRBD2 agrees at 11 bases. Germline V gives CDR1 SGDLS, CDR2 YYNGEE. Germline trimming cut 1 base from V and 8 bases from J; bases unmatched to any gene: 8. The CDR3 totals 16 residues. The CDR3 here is CASSVWLAGGLDEQFF. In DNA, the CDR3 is TGTGCCAGCAGCGTATGGCTAGCGGGGGGTCTCGATGAGCAGTTCTTC.

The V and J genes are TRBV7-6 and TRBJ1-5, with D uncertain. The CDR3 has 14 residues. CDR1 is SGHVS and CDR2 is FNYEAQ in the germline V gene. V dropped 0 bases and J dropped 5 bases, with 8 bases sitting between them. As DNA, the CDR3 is TGTGCCAGCAGCTTAGCGATCGGCCATCAGCCCCAGCATTTT. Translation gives CASSLAIGHQPQHF.

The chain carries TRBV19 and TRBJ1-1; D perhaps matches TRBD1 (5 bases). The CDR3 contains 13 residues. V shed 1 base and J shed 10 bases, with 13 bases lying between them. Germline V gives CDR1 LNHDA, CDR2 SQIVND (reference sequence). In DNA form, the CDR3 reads TGTGCCAGTAGTATAGCTCCGGGACGGGGAGCTTTCTTT. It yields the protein CASSIAPGRGAFF.

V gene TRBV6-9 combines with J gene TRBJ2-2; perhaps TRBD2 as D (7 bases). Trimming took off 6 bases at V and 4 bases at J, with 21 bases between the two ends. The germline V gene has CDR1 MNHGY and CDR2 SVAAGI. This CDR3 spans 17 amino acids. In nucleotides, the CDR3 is TGTGCCAGCAGCGATGAGGGGGGGGGGCGGGTCACCGGGGAGCTGTTTTTT. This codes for CASSDEGGGRVTGELFF.

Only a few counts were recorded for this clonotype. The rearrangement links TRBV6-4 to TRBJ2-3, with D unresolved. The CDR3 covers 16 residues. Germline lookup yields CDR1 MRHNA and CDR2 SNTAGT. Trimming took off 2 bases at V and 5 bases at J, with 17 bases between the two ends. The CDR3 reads CASSDVGLAPKDTQYF. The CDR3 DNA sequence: TGTGCCAGCAGTGACGTGGGTCTTGCACCCAAAGATACGCAGTATTTT.

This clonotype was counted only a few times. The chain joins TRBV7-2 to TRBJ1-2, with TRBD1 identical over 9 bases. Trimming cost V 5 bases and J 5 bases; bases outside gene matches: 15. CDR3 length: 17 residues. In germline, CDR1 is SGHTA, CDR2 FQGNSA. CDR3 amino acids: CASSVTPGQGNFYGYTF. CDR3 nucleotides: TGTGCCAGCAGCGTAACCCCGGGACAGGGCAACTTTTATGGCTACACCTTC.

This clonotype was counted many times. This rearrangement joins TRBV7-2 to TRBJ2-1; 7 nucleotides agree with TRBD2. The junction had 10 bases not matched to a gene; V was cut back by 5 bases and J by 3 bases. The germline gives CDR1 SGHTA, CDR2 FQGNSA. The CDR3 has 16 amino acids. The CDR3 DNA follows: TGTGCCAGCAGCCCCGCGTCGGGACTATACTACAATGAGCAGTTCTTC. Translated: CASSPASGLYYNEQFF. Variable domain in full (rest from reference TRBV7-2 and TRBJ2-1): GAGVSQSPSNKVTEKGKDVELRCDPISGHTALYWYRQSLGQGLEFLIYFQGNSAPDKSGLPSDRFSAERTGGSVSTLTIQRTQQEDSAVYLCASSPASGLYYNEQFFGPGTRLTVL.

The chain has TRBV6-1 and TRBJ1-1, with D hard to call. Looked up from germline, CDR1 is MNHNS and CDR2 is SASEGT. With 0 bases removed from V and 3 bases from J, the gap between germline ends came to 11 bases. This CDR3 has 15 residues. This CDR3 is CASSEALRTYTEAFF. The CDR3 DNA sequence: TGTGCCAGCAGTGAAGCGCTTCGGACTTACACTGAAGCTTTCTTT.

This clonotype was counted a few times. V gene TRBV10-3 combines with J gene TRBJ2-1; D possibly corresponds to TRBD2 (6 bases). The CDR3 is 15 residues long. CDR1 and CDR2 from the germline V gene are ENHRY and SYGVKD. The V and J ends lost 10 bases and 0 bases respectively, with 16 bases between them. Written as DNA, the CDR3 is TGTGCCACCTTGGGGGGTCAGTCCTCCTACAATGAGCAGTTCTTC. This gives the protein CATLGGQSSYNEQFF.

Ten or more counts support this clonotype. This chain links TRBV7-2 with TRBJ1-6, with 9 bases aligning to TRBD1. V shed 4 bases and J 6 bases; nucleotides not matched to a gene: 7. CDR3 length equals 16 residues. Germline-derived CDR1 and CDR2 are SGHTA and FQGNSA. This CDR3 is CASSSRTGARNSPLHF. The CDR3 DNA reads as TGTGCCAGCAGCTCAAGGACAGGGGCTCGTAATTCACCCCTCCACTTT.

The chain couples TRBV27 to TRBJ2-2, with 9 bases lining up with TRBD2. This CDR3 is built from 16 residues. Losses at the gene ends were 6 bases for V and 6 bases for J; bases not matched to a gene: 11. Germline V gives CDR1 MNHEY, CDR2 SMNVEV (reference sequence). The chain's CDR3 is CASSPELAGLSGELFF. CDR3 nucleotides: TGTGCCAGCAGCCCTGAGCTAGCGGGGTTGTCCGGGGAGCTGTTTTTT.